These 20 T cell receptor beta chains originate from one sample sequenced in a study of technical replicates of blood from a handful of donors. Sequencing used immunoSEQ multiplex PCR; TCRdb keeps in-frame clones, though not all of them. The table has about 70,000 clones, around 90% seen once; the top ten hold over 0.35%. Sample: T cells isolated from PBMCs. These receptors all stem from a human donor in good health.

The V gene is TRBV10-3, the J gene TRBJ2-2; 12 nucleotides agree with TRBD1. The CDR3 contains 14 residues. V shed 10 bases and J 7 bases; nucleotides not matched to a gene: 7. Germline-derived CDR1 and CDR2 are ENHRY and SYGVKD. The CDR3 DNA sequence: TGTGCCAGCGGGACAGGGGGCTTCGACGGGGAGCTGTTTTTT. Amino acid sequence: CASGTGGFDGELFF.

This clone showed up just once. The V call is TRBV5-1, the J call TRBJ2-7; TRBD1 matches at 10 bases. This CDR3 has 15 residues. The junction had 9 bases not matched to a gene; V was cut back by 4 bases and J by 5 bases. In germline, CDR1 is SGHRS, CDR2 YFSETQ. The CDR3: CASSPRGQGENEQYF. CDR3 nucleotide sequence: TGCGCCAGCAGCCCCCGAGGACAGGGGGAGAACGAGCAGTACTTC.

V and J are TRBV27 and TRBJ1-1; D gene ambiguous. The CDR3 totals 13 residues. CDR1 and CDR2 (germline): MNHEY, SMNVEV (reference sequence). V gave up 3 bases and J gave up 8 bases, with 13 bases separating them. CDR3 in amino acids: CASSFSFTGEAFF. DNA of the CDR3: TGTGCCAGCAGTTTTTCGTTTACCGGGGAAGCTTTCTTT.

As for this clone: A junction end diverges from the germline sequence, so it may reflect a read error. The chain uses TRBV7-7 and TRBJ2-7; 8 bases map to TRBD1. CDR1 is SSHAT, CDR2 FNYEAQ, per germline (reference sequence). The CDR3 is 15 amino acids. DNA for the CDR3: TGTGCTAGCAGCCAGGGGGCGTATCCCTCCTACGAGCAGTACTTC. Protein: CASSQGAYPSYEQYF.

This CDR3 is CASSIVAPLAGGPSYEQYF. The CDR3 coding sequence is TGTGCCAGTAGTATAGTCGCCCCTCTAGCGGGAGGGCCCTCCTACGAGCAGTACTTC. The V and J genes are TRBV19 and TRBJ2-7; 12 bases fit TRBD2. After removal of 1 base from V and 0 bases from J, the junction contained 10 bases not matched to a gene. The CDR3 spans 19 residues. The germline gives CDR1 LNHDA, CDR2 SQIVND (reference sequence).

The gene calls are TRBV5-4 and TRBJ2-3; 11 nucleotides line up with TRBD2. V dropped 4 bases and J dropped 4; count of bases not matched to a gene: 8. CDR1 and CDR2 (germline): SGHNT, YYREEE (reference sequence). The CDR3 contains 16 residues. CDR3 DNA sequence: TGTGCCAGCAGCGGAATAGCGGGAGGGACCGCAGATACGCAGTATTTT. It translates to CASSGIAGGTADTQYF.

This rearrangement joins TRBV5-4 to TRBJ2-3; weak D call: TRBD2 (5 bases). The length of the CDR3 is 15 residues. V lost 2 bases, J lost 4 bases, and 14 bases lay in between. The germline CDR1 and CDR2 sequences are SGHNT and YYREEE (reference sequence). The CDR3 loop reads CASSLRTSGADTQYF. CDR3 coding DNA: TGTGCCAGCAGCTTAAGGACTTCTGGTGCAGATACGCAGTATTTT.

The sample holds a few counts of this clone. The chain recombines TRBV5-5 with TRBJ1-1; a possible D gene is TRBD1 (6 bases). The CDR3 runs 13 residues. The germline V gene encodes CDR1 SGHKS and CDR2 YYEKEE (reference sequence). Trimming left V 4 bases short and J 1 base short, with 8 bases between. CDR3 loop: CASSPRGNTEAFF. CDR3 DNA: TGTGCCAGCAGCCCCAGGGGGAACACTGAAGCTTTCTTT.

The chain uses TRBV27 and TRBJ1-5, with TRBD1 as a possible D gene (6 bases). The germline V and J ends were trimmed by 0 bases and 0 bases, with 12 bases remaining between them. The CDR3 covers 17 residues. Germline V gene lookup returns CDR1 MNHEY and CDR2 SMNVEV (reference sequence). CDR3 residues: CASSLSWDTYSNQPQHF. As DNA, the CDR3 is TGTGCCAGCAGTTTATCATGGGACACTTATAGCAATCAGCCCCAGCATTTT.

The J gene is TRBJ2-7, the V gene TRBV7-3; 7 nucleotides match TRBD2. Germline CDR1 is SGHTA and CDR2 is FQGTGA. Trimming took 3 bases from V and 6 from J; bases not matched to a gene: 11. This CDR3 spans 15 amino acids. The CDR3 loop is CASSFGGGPSSEQYF. The CDR3 coding sequence is TGTGCCAGCAGCTTTGGGGGGGGACCAAGCTCCGAGCAGTACTTC. The entire variable domain, with the rest obtained from reference TRBV7-3 and TRBJ2-7, is as follows: GAGVSQTPSNKVTEKGKYVELRCDPISGHTALYWYRQSLGQGPEFLIYFQGTGAADDSGLPNDRFFAVRPEGSVSTLKIQRTERGDSAVYLCASSFGGGPSSEQYFGPGTRLTVT.

The chain joins TRBV6-5 to TRBJ2-7; unclear D gene. Germline lookup yields CDR1 MNHEY and CDR2 SVGAGI. Trimming stripped 2 bases from V and 1 base from J, with 6 bases between. The CDR3 consists of 13 residues. The CDR3 DNA reads as TGTGCCAGCAGTTACGTTCCATCCTACGAGCAGTACTTC. Protein sequence: CASSYVPSYEQYF.

The genes are TRBV30 and TRBJ1-2; a weak D match, TRBD1 (6 bases). The germline V gene has CDR1 GTSNPN and CDR2 SVGIG (reference sequence). The CDR3 loop spans 14 amino acids. V was shortened by 5 bases and J by 6 bases, with 19 bases between the two germline ends. The CDR3 here is CAWEHPNRENGYTF. In DNA, the CDR3 is TGTGCCTGGGAACATCCGAACAGGGAGAATGGCTACACCTTC.

The genes are TRBV5-6 and TRBJ2-1; the D gene is possibly TRBD2 (5 bases). CDR1 and CDR2 (germline): SGHDT, YYEEEE. V lost 0 bases, J lost 9 bases, and 22 bases lay in between. The CDR3 covers 17 residues. CDR3 protein: CASSLAPLVDIAVEQFF. The CDR3 DNA reads as TGTGCCAGCAGCTTGGCCCCACTAGTTGACATAGCTGTTGAGCAGTTCTTC.

CDR3 protein: CASSLTGGFTQPQHF. The DNA of the CDR3 is TGTGCCAGCAGCCTAACAGGGGGTTTTACCCAGCCCCAGCATTTT. The chain uses TRBV7-2 and TRBJ1-5; TRBD1 aligns across 8 bases. The CDR3 consists of 15 residues. The trim removed 5 bases at V and 7 bases at J, leaving 10 bases unmatched. Germline values: CDR1 SGHTA, CDR2 FQGNSA.

This sequence joins TRBV5-6 and TRBJ1-2, with 10 bases fitting TRBD1. CDR1 is SGHDT, CDR2 YYEEEE, per germline. V was pared by 1 base and J by 4 bases, with 4 bases of the junction left unmatched. The CDR3 spans 15 residues. The CDR3 region has the DNA TGTGCCAGCAGCTTGCAGGACAGGGGGTTCTATGGCTACACCTTC. It translates to CASSLQDRGFYGYTF.

V usage is TRBV4-2 and J usage is TRBJ2-5; the match to TRBD1 covers 8 bases. Per germline, CDR1 LGHNA and CDR2 YNFKEQ. CDR3 length: 15 amino acids. V shed 3 bases and J 4 bases; nucleotides not matched to a gene: 7. The CDR3 protein is CASSQIQGEIETQYF. The CDR3 region has the DNA TGTGCCAGCAGCCAGATACAGGGGGAGATAGAGACCCAGTACTTC.

This CDR3 reads CASSDKDRVLSSYEQYF. CDR3 nucleotides: TGTGCCAGCAGTGATAAGGACAGGGTATTAAGCTCCTACGAGCAGTACTTC. V and J are TRBV6-1 and TRBJ2-7, with TRBD1 identical over 8 bases. The CDR3 length is 17 residues. Per germline, CDR1 MNHNS and CDR2 SASEGT. J lost 0 bases, V lost 3 bases, and 10 bases had no gene match.

This clone came up once. This chain connects TRBV30 to TRBJ2-7; D is possibly TRBD2 (5 bases). Germline assignment: CDR1 GTSNPN and CDR2 SVGIG (reference sequence). This CDR3 has 13 residues. Trimming pared 2 bases from V and 2 bases from J, leaving 10 bases between. The DNA for the CDR3 is TGTGCCTGGAGTTTACTAGGTCCCTACGAGCAGTACTTC. This encodes CAWSLLGPYEQYF. The full variable domain, completed using reference TRBV30 and TRBJ2-7, is SQTIHQWPATLVQPVGSPLSLECTVEGTSNPNLYWYRQAAGRGLQLLFYSVGIGQISSEVPQNLSASRPQDRQFILSSKKLLLSDSGFYLCAWSLLGPYEQYFGPGTRLTVT.

The V call is TRBV5-5, the J call TRBJ1-1; D unresolved. Germline CDR1 is SGHKS and CDR2 is YYEKEE (reference sequence). Trimming pared 2 bases from V and 3 bases from J, leaving 8 bases between. CDR3 length: 13 amino acids. DNA of the CDR3: TGTGCCAGCAGCTTCTGGCAGGACACTGAAGCTTTCTTT. Translation gives CASSFWQDTEAFF.

The chain is built from TRBV25-1 and TRBJ1-1, with 7 positions matching TRBD1. The CDR3 is 14 amino acids. Germline CDR1 reads MGHDK; CDR2 reads SYGVNS. V gave up 4 bases and J gave up 6 bases; unmatched junction bases: 8. DNA for the CDR3: TGTGCCAGCAGTGGGGACAGATGGTGGTCTGAAGCTTTCTTT. This gives the protein CASSGDRWWSEAFF.